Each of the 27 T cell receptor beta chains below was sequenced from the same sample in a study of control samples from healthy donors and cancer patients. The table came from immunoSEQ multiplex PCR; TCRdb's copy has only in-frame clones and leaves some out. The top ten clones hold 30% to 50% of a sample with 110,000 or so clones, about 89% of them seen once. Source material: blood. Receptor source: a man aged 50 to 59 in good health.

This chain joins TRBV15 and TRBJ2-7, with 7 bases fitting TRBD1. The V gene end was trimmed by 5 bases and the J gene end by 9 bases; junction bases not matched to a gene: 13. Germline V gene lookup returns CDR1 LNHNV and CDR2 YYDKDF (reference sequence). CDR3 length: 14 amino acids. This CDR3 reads CATSPRDRLGRQYF. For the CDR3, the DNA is TGTGCCACCAGCCCCCGGGACAGACTTGGGAGGCAGTACTTC.

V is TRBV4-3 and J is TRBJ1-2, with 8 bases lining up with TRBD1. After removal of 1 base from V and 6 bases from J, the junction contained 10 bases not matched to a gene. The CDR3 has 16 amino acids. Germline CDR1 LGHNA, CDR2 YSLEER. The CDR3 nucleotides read TGCGCCAGCAGCCAAGCCGGGACAGGAATAGGTAATGGCTACACCTTC. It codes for CASSQAGTGIGNGYTF.

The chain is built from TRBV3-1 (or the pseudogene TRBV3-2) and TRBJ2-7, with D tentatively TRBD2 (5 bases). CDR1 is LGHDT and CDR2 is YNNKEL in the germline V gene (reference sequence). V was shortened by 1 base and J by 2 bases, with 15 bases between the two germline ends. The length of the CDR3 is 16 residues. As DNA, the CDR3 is TGTGCCAGCAGCCAAGGGACGGGATCCCGGGCCTACGAGCAGTACTTC. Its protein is CASSQGTGSRAYEQYF.

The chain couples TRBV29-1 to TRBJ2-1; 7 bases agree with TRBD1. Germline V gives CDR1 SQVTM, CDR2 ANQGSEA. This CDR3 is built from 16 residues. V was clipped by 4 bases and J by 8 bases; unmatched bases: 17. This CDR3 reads CSVGGSGRGPIHEQFF. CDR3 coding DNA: TGCAGCGTTGGAGGGTCAGGTAGGGGGCCTATCCATGAGCAGTTCTTC.

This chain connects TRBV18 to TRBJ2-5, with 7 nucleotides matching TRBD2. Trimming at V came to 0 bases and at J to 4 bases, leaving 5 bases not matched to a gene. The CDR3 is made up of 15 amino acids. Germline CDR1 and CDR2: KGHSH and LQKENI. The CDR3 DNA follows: TGTGCCAGCTCACCACCGTCAGGCGGGAGAGAGACCCAGTACTTC. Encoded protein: CASSPPSGGRETQYF.

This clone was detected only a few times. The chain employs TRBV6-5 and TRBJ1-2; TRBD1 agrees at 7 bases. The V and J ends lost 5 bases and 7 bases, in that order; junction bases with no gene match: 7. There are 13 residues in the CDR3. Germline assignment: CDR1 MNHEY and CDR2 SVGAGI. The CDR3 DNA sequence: TGTGCCAGCAGTCCCACAGGGGAGAGTGGCTACACCTTC. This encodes CASSPTGESGYTF.

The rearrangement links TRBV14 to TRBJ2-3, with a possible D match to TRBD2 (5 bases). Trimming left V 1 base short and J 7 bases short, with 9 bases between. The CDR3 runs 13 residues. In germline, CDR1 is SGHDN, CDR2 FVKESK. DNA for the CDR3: TGTGCCAGCAGCCAAGGGGTCGGGAATACGCAGTATTTT. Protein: CASSQGVGNTQYF.

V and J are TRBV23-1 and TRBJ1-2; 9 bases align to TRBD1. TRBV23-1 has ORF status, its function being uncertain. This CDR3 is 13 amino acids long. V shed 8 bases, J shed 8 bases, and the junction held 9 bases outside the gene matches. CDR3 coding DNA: TGCGCCAGCCTGGCCTGGACAGGGGACGGCTACACCTTC. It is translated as CASLAWTGDGYTF.

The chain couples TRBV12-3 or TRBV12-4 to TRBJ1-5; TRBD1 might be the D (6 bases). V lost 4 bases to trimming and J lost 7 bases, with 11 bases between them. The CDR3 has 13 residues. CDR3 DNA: TGTGCCAGCAGTTCACAGGGTGGGCAGCCCCAGCATTTT. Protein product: CASSSQGGQPQHF.

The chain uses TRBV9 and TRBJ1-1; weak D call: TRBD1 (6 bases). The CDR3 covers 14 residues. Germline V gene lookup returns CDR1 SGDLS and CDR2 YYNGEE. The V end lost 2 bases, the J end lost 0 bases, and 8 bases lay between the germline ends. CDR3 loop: CASSVTGLNTEAFF. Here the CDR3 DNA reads TGTGCCAGCAGCGTGACAGGTCTGAACACTGAAGCTTTCTTT.

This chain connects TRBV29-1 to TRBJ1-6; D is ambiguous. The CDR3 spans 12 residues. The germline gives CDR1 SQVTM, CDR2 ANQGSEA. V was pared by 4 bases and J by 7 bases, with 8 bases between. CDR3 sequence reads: CSVGVGNSPLHF. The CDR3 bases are TGCAGCGTTGGAGTCGGGAATTCACCCCTCCACTTT.

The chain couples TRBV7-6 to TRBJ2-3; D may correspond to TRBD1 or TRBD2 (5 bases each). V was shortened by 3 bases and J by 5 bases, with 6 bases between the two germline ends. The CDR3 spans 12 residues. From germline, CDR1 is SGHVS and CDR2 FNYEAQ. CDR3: CASSLGVDTQYF. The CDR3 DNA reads TGTGCCAGCAGCTTGGGGGTAGATACGCAGTATTTT.

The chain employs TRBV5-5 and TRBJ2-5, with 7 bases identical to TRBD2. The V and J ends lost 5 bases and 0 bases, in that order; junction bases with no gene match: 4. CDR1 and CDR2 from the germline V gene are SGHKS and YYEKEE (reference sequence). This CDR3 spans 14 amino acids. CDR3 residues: CASSRGLNQETQYF. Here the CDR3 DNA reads TGTGCCAGCAGTCGGGGACTAAACCAAGAGACCCAGTACTTC.

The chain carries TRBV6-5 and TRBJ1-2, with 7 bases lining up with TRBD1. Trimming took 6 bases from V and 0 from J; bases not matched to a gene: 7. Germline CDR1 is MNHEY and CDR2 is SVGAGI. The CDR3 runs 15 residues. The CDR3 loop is CASRRDRVANYGYTF. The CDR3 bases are TGTGCCAGCAGACGCGACAGGGTTGCTAACTATGGCTACACCTTC.

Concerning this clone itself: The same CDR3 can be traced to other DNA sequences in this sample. DNA for the CDR3: TGCGCCAGCAGCTTCCAGGGGGCCGGAGAGACCCAGTACTTC. Translation gives CASSFQGAGETQYF. This chain links TRBV5-1 with TRBJ2-5; 8 bases fit TRBD1. V shed 2 bases and J 4 bases; nucleotides not matched to a gene: 4. CDR1 and CDR2 (germline): SGHRS, YFSETQ. CDR3 length equals 14 residues.

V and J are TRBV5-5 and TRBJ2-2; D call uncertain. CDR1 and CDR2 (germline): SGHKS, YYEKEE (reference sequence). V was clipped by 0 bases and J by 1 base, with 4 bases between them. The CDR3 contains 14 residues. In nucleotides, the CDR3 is TGTGCCAGCAGCTTGGGAGGGAACACCGGGGAGCTGTTTTTT. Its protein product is CASSLGGNTGELFF.

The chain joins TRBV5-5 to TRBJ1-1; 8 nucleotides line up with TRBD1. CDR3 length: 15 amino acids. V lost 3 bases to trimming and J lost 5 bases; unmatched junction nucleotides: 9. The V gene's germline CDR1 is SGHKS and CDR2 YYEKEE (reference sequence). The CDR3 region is CASSWEGQGETEAFF. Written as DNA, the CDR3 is TGTGCCAGCAGCTGGGAAGGACAGGGAGAAACTGAAGCTTTCTTT.

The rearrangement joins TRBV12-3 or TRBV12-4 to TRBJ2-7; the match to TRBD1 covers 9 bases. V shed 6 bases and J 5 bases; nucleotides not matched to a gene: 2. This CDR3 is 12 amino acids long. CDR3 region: CASSGQGNEQYF. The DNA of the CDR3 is TGTGCCAGCAGCGGACAGGGGAACGAGCAGTACTTC.

CDR3 nucleotide sequence: TGCGCCAGCAGCCTGGGGATGGAGCCAACTAATGAAAAACTGTTTTTT. It yields the protein CASSLGMEPTNEKLFF. This chain joins TRBV5-1 and TRBJ1-4; D call uncertain. This CDR3 has 16 amino acids. V was trimmed by 4 bases and J by 0 bases, leaving 13 bases between them. The germline CDR1 and CDR2 sequences are SGHRS and YFSETQ.

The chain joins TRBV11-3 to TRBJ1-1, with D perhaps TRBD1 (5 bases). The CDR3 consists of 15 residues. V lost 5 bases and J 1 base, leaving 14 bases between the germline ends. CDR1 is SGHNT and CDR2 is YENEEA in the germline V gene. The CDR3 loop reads CASSAGAAENTEAFF. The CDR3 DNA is TGTGCCAGCAGCGCCGGGGCCGCCGAGAACACTGAAGCTTTCTTT.

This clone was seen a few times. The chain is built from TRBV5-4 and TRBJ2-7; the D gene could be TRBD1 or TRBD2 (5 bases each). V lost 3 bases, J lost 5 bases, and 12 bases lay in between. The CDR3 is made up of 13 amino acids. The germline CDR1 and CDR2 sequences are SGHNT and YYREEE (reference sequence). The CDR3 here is CASSWGYGDEQYF. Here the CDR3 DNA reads TGTGCCAGCAGCTGGGGCTACGGGGACGAGCAGTACTTC.

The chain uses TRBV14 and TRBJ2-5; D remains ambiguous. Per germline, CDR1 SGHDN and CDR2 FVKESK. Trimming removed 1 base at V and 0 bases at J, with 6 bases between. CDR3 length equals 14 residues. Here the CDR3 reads CASSQGLNQETQYF. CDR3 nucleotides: TGTGCCAGCAGCCAAGGACTCAACCAAGAGACCCAGTACTTC.

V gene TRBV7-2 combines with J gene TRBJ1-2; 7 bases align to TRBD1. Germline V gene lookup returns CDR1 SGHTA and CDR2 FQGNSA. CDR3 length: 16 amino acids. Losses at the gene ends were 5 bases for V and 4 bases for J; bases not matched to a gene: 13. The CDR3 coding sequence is TGTGCCAGCAGCACCCAGACAGGGCGCCAGATCTATGGCTACACCTTC. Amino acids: CASSTQTGRQIYGYTF.

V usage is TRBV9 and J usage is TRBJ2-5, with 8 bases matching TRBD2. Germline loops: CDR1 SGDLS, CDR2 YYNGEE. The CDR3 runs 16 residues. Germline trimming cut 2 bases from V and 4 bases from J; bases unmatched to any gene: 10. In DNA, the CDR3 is TGTGCCAGCAGCGTTTACCTCGGGGGGGCAGGAGAGACCCAGTACTTC. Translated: CASSVYLGGAGETQYF. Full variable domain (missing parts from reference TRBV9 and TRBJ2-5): DSGVTQTPKHLITATGQRVTLRCSPRSGDLSVYWYQQSLDQGLQFLIQYYNGEERAKGNILERFSAQQFPDLHSELNLSSLELGDSALYFCASSVYLGGAGETQYFGPGTRLLVL.

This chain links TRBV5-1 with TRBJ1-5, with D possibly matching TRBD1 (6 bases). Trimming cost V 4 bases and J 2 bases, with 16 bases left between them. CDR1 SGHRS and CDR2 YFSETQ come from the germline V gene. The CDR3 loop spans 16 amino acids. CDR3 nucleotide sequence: TGCGCCAGCAGCCCACCACCAGGGGAACGCAATCAGCCCCAGCATTTT. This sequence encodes CASSPPPGERNQPQHF.

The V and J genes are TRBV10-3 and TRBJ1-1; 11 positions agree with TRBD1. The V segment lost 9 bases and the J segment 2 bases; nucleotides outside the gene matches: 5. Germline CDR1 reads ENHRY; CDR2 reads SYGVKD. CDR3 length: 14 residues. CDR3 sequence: CAMRTGGENTEAFF. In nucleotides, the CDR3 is TGTGCCATGAGGACAGGGGGCGAAAACACTGAAGCTTTCTTT.

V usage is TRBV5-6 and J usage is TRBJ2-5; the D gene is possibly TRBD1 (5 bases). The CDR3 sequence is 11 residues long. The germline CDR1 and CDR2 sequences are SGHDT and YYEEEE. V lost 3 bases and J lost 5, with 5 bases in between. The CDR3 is CASSYRETQYF. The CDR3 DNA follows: TGTGCCAGCAGCTACAGGGAGACCCAGTACTTC.